The 22 T cell receptor beta chains listed next were all sequenced from one sample in a study of shared clonotypes between healthy human individuals. Only in-frame clones appear in the TCRdb table, and some are missing; sequencing was by immunoSEQ multiplex PCR. The table shows 600,000 to 700,000 clones, with around 73% occurring only once. The specimen was memory CD4+ T cells sorted from blood. As for subset: CD45RA-negative fraction. Source of these receptors: a woman aged 25 to 39 in good health.

This clone was observed a handful of times. The V call is TRBV9, the J call TRBJ2-7; D remains unclear. The germline gives CDR1 SGDLS, CDR2 YYNGEE. Trimming left V 0 bases short and J 3 bases short, with 13 bases between. The CDR3 is made up of 15 amino acids. Here the CDR3 reads CASSVGRDFDYEQYF. The CDR3 DNA follows: TGTGCCAGCAGCGTAGGTCGAGACTTCGACTACGAGCAGTACTTC.

Comments on this clone: This sample includes further DNA sequences coding for the same CDR3. V usage is TRBV10-2 and J usage is TRBJ2-4; 12 positions agree with TRBD2. After removal of 2 bases from V and 0 bases from J, the junction contained 5 bases not matched to a gene. The CDR3 sequence is 18 residues long. CDR1 is WSHSY, CDR2 SAAADI, per germline. In nucleotides, the CDR3 is TGCGCCAGCAGTGAGCGACTAGCGGGAGACTTAGCCAAAAACATTCAGTACTTC. It encodes CASSERLAGDLAKNIQYF.

By its share, this clone is medium-sized. V is TRBV7-3 and J is TRBJ2-1; 7 nucleotides match TRBD1. This CDR3 contains 12 residues. V lost 3 bases, J lost 8 bases, and 1 base stayed unmatched. Germline loops: CDR1 SGHTA, CDR2 FQGTGA. The CDR3, as DNA: TGTGCCAGCAGCTTCGACAGGGATGAGCAGTTCTTC. It codes for CASSFDRDEQFF.

The chain links TRBV6-5 to TRBJ2-3; D is possibly TRBD1 or TRBD2 (5 bases each). This CDR3 has 13 residues. Trimming pared 6 bases from V and 3 bases from J, leaving 10 bases between. Per the germline V gene, CDR1 is MNHEY and CDR2 is SVGAGI. Written as DNA, the CDR3 is TGTGCCAGCAGGGATGGGGGAACAGATACGCAGTATTTT. It specifies CASRDGGTDTQYF.

This clone was recorded once. V gene TRBV18 combines with J gene TRBJ1-1; D is uncertain. Germline V gives CDR1 KGHSH, CDR2 LQKENI. V was shortened by 4 bases and J by 1 base, with 10 bases between the two germline ends. This CDR3 spans 14 amino acids. As DNA, the CDR3 is TGTGCCAGCTCACTACGACGGACGAACACTGAAGCTTTCTTT. This sequence encodes CASSLRRTNTEAFF. Full variable domain (outside the CDR3, taken from reference TRBV18 and TRBJ1-1): NAGVMQNPRHLVRRRGQEARLRCSPMKGHSHVYWYRQLPEEGLKFMVYLQKENIIDESGMPKERFSAEFPKEGPSILRIQQVVRGDSAAYFCASSLRRTNTEAFFGQGTRLTVV.

The chain is built from TRBV7-9 and TRBJ1-1; D call uncertain. The CDR3 length is 13 residues. The germline V gene encodes CDR1 SEHNR and CDR2 FQNEAQ (reference sequence). The germline V and J ends were trimmed by 4 bases and 0 bases, with 6 bases remaining between them. This CDR3 reads CASSSTVNTEAFF. Here the CDR3 DNA reads TGTGCCAGCAGCTCGACGGTGAACACTGAAGCTTTCTTT.

V usage is TRBV25-1 and J usage is TRBJ2-6, with D possibly being TRBD1 (5 bases). The V gene's germline CDR1 is MGHDK and CDR2 SYGVNS. The CDR3 has 16 amino acids. Deletions cut 3 bases from V and 3 bases from J, with 12 bases between. The CDR3 DNA follows: TGTGCCAGCAGTGACCAGGGTGTGTTTGGGGCCAACGTCCTGACTTTC. Its protein is CASSDQGVFGANVLTF.

V usage is TRBV18 and J usage is TRBJ1-5; D is possibly TRBD1 (5 bases). The germline V and J ends were trimmed by 4 bases and 7 bases, with 11 bases remaining between them. The germline V gene has CDR1 KGHSH and CDR2 LQKENI. The CDR3 has 13 residues. CDR3 nucleotide sequence: TGTGCCAGCTCACTTCAGGGTTGGCAGCCCCAGCATTTT. It codes for CASSLQGWQPQHF.

Worth noting for this clone: Because the CDR3 is missing its conserved closing phenylalanine or tryptophan, this is likely a read error. No DNA is shown, since the ends of the CDR3 on it are uncertain; the CDR3 is the one TCRdb lists. The chain joins TRBV5-1 to TRBJ2-7; the DNA was not compared with TRBD1, the D call given in the table. The CDR3 sequence runs 9 residues, both termini included. CDR1 is SGHRS, CDR2 YFSETQ, per germline. CDR3 amino acids: CASSLDRRR.

As concerns this clone: Other nucleotide sequences from this sample produce the same CDR3. The chain employs TRBV5-1 and TRBJ2-7, with 7 bases that match TRBD2. There are 14 residues in the CDR3. The trim removed 4 bases at V and 3 bases at J, leaving 7 bases unmatched. CDR1 SGHRS and CDR2 YFSETQ come from the germline V gene. CDR3 sequence: CASSLGAGDYEQYF. The CDR3 DNA follows: TGCGCCAGCAGCCTCGGGGCGGGAGACTACGAGCAGTACTTC.

This clone appeared many times. V gene TRBV5-1 combines with J gene TRBJ1-4; D might be TRBD1 (5 bases). V lost 5 bases to trimming and J lost 8 bases, with 16 bases between them. The CDR3 spans 14 residues. The germline CDR1 and CDR2 sequences are SGHRS and YFSETQ. This CDR3 reads CASRPARGDEKLFF. CDR3 DNA sequence: TGCGCCAGCAGACCGGCGAGGGGAGACGAAAAACTGTTTTTT. The full variable domain, completed using reference TRBV5-1 and TRBJ1-4, is KAGVTQTPRYLIKTRGQQVTLSCSPISGHRSVSWYQQTPGQGLQFLFEYFSETQRNKGNFPGRFSGRQFSNSRSEMNVSTLELGDSALYLCASRPARGDEKLFFGSGTQLSVL.

A few counts support this clone. V usage is TRBV2 and J usage is TRBJ2-5; 10 bases are a match to TRBD1. Per the germline V gene, CDR1 is SNHLY and CDR2 is FYNNEI. V dropped 3 bases and J dropped 5; count of bases not matched to a gene: 9. The CDR3 is made up of 16 amino acids. Here the CDR3 reads CASSDPGQGSGETQYF. The CDR3 bases are TGTGCCAGCAGTGACCCGGGACAGGGGTCCGGGGAGACCCAGTACTTC. The variable domain in full, with the rest retrieved from reference TRBV2 and TRBJ2-5, is EPEVTQTPSHQVTQMGQEVILRCVPISNHLYFYWYRQILGQKVEFLVSFYNNEISEKSEIFDDQFSVERPDGSNFTLKIRSTKLEDSAMYFCASSDPGQGSGETQYFGPGTRLLVL.

The gene calls are TRBV15 and TRBJ1-5; D gene unclear. Germline V gives CDR1 LNHNV, CDR2 YYDKDF (reference sequence). V was shortened by 3 bases and J by 4 bases, with 10 bases between the two germline ends. The CDR3 length is 14 residues. CDR3 sequence (DNA): TGTGCCACCAGCAGGGGAGGGAATAATCAGCCCCAGCATTTT. It specifies CATSRGGNNQPQHF.

The chain has TRBV10-3 and TRBJ2-7; D is unresolved. Germline V gene sequence: CDR1 ENHRY, CDR2 SYGVKD. V was cut by 0 bases and J by 1 base, with 4 bases left in between. This CDR3 is built from 13 residues. The DNA of the CDR3 is TGTGCCATCAGTGAGTCTCCATCCTACGAGCAGTACTTC. Its protein is CAISESPSYEQYF.

A remark on this clone: Other DNA sequences in this specimen translate into the identical CDR3. This chain uses TRBV27 with TRBJ1-1; the match to TRBD1 covers 9 bases. Germline trimming cut 5 bases from V and 1 base from J; bases unmatched to any gene: 2. This CDR3 comprises 14 residues. Germline CDR1 and CDR2: MNHEY and SMNVEV (reference sequence). The CDR3 DNA sequence: TGTGCCAGCAGTCCGGGACAGGGGAACACTGAAGCTTTCTTT. Its protein product is CASSPGQGNTEAFF.

This clone was detected only a few times. In nucleotides, the CDR3 is TGTGCCAGAAGCCCTAGCGGGAGGGATCGTCAAGAGACCCAGTACTTC. Translation: CARSPSGRDRQETQYF. The chain carries TRBV5-3 and TRBJ2-5, with 12 bases lining up with TRBD2. TRBV5-3 is treated as an ORF (open reading frame) with a function not yet certain. The CDR3 is made up of 16 amino acids. Trimming at V came to 4 bases and at J to 2 bases, leaving 6 bases not matched to a gene.

A single count supports this clone. The V call is TRBV2, the J call TRBJ2-7, with a possible D match to TRBD2 (7 bases). Trimming removed 7 bases at V and 3 bases at J, with 10 bases between. CDR3 length equals 12 residues. Germline CDR1 reads SNHLY; CDR2 reads FYNNEI. The CDR3 region is CASKGEGYEQYF. The CDR3 nucleotides read TGTGCCAGCAAGGGGGAGGGCTACGAGCAGTACTTC.

This clone was detected only once. The rearrangement links TRBV25-1 to TRBJ2-7, with D possibly matching TRBD1 (6 bases). The CDR3 covers 13 residues. V was shortened by 4 bases and J by 6 bases, with 13 bases between the two germline ends. CDR1 is MGHDK, CDR2 SYGVNS, per germline. The CDR3 sequence is CASSAQGMGEQYF. The CDR3 DNA sequence: TGTGCCAGCAGTGCACAGGGAATGGGCGAGCAGTACTTC.

The V and J genes are TRBV7-8 and TRBJ2-1; D is uncertain. V was trimmed by 5 bases and J by 4 bases, leaving 15 bases between them. The V gene's germline CDR1 is SGHVS and CDR2 FQNEAQ. The CDR3 is 15 residues long. DNA of the CDR3: TGTGCCAGCAGCCCTCGGTGGGTTGTGTACAATGAGCAGTTCTTC. It yields the protein CASSPRWVVYNEQFF. Supplemented by reference TRBV7-8 and TRBJ2-1, the full variable domain reads GAGVSQSPRYKVAKRGQDVALRCDPISGHVSLFWYQQALGQGPEFLTYFQNEAQLDKSGLPSDRFFAERPEGSVSTLKIQRTQQEDSAVYLCASSPRWVVYNEQFFGPGTRLTVL.

This rearrangement joins TRBV6-1 to TRBJ2-7; D is possibly TRBD1 (5 bases). V was trimmed by 4 bases and J by 2 bases, leaving 9 bases between them. Germline assignment: CDR1 MNHNS and CDR2 SASEGT. This CDR3 has 13 residues. CDR3 sequence (DNA): TGTGCCAGCAGTGGACAGAACGCCTACGAGCAGTACTTC. Translated, it gives CASSGQNAYEQYF.

This chain joins TRBV5-1 and TRBJ2-3; possible D gene TRBD2, 6 bases. The CDR3 is 15 amino acids. The germline gives CDR1 SGHRS, CDR2 YFSETQ. V lost 0 bases and J 3 bases, leaving 11 bases between the germline ends. DNA of the CDR3: TGCGCCAGCAGCTTGGGACTAGAACGAACAGATACGCAGTATTTT. This codes for CASSLGLERTDTQYF. The full variable domain, its missing parts supplied by reference TRBV5-1 and TRBJ2-3, is KAGVTQTPRYLIKTRGQQVTLSCSPISGHRSVSWYQQTPGQGLQFLFEYFSETQRNKGNFPGRFSGRQFSNSRSEMNVSTLELGDSALYLCASSLGLERTDTQYFGPGTRLTVL.

V gene TRBV4-1 combines with J gene TRBJ1-4; D unclear. The germline V and J ends were trimmed by 2 bases and 10 bases, with 23 bases remaining between them. CDR1 and CDR2 (germline): MGHRA, YSYEKL. The CDR3 spans 17 residues. The CDR3 coding sequence is TGCGCCAGCAGCCAACCTCTCGCCCAAGGTAACCTGCGAAAACTGTTTTTT. Translated: CASSQPLAQGNLRKLFF.